Listed below are T cell receptor delta chains from one sample, sequenced in a study of Vδ1+ human thymocytes. TCRdb reanalysed the multiplex PCR reads via CATT. The sample includes roughly 55,000 delta-chain clones, around a sixth of them seen just once. Sample: Vdelta1+ gamma-delta thymocytes from the thymus. Receptors were obtained from a boy under two years old who had congenital heart surgery. CDR3s include the opening cysteine and the closing phenylalanine or tryptophan.

V gene: TRDV1
CDR3 protein: CALGELDSYVLGDYTDKLIF

V gene: TRDV1
CDR3 protein: CALGELEYGKFYWGIKVDKLIF

V gene: TRDV2
CDR3 protein: CACDTGDYFLVRAGGYAITDKLIF

V gene: TRDV1
CDR3 protein: CALGEPSYETWGIIGLYTDKLIF

V gene: TRDV3
CDR3 protein: CAVTPFPSTVKLIF

V gene: TRDV1
CDR3 protein: CALGHRPAGGFKLIF

V gene: TRDV1
CDR3 protein: CALGESPKLTGSYTDKLIF

V gene: TRDV1
CDR3 protein: CALGAYPSARTGGHTDKLIF

V gene: TRDV1
CDR3 protein: CALGEPSGPSVYWGIPHTDKLIF

V gene: TRDV1
CDR3 protein: CALGEVACNTGGPLEYTDKLIF

V gene: TRDV1
CDR3 protein: CALGELFRGSALKNWGIRADKLIF

V gene: TRDV1
CDR3 protein: CALGEYPYVRTGGPHTDKLIF

V gene: TRDV2
CDR3 protein: CACDTFVHCGKLIF

V gene: TRDV1
CDR3 protein: CALGERSSYPGIRAGDKLIF

V gene: TRDV2
CDR3 protein: CACDTWGMTAQLFF

V gene: TRDV1
CDR3 protein: CALGVPVLLPWGPYTDKLIF

V gene: TRDV1
CDR3 protein: CALGELELGDLVGEHTDKLIF

V gene: TRDV1
CDR3 protein: CALGECQFLLGDTGTDKLIF

V gene: TRDV1
CDR3 protein: CALGEWFLLRGWGIYTDKLIF

V gene: TRDV1
CDR3 protein: CALGEVSSIDDKLIF

V gene: TRDV1
CDR3 protein: CALGEPPPWDNTDKLIF

V gene: TRDV1
CDR3 protein: CALGELTSYFWGADKLIF

V gene: TRDV1
CDR3 protein: CALGEQFFGGSDKLIF

V gene: TRDV1
CDR3 protein: CALGRDWGTYTDKLIF

V gene: TRDV1
CDR3 protein: CALGELVALQALSVTDKLIF

V gene: TRDV1
CDR3 protein: CALGESCTYGTGGYRYTDKLIF

V gene: TRDV1
CDR3 protein: CALGGHPIFLEPVLGDTPSDKLIF

V gene: TRDV1
CDR3 protein: CALGGPLLGDKYTDKLIF

V gene: TRDV1
CDR3 protein: CALGEGRPESTSWGIRPYAYTDKLIF

V gene: TRAV29/DV5
CDR3 protein: CAASPPYGLGDTLKLIF

V gene: TRDV1
CDR3 protein: CALGEDSILPKCRGTGGYADTDKLIF

V gene: TRDV1
CDR3 protein: CALGKGLVEGWANDKLIF

V gene: TRDV1
CDR3 protein: CALGDLSRGGLTDKLIF

V gene: TRDV1
CDR3 protein: CALGEPFSYAFGTGGHKGPYTDKLIF

V gene: TRDV1
CDR3 protein: CALGELNGDAGGYDKLIF

V gene: TRDV1
CDR3 protein: CALGEAPAFLGHCTGGCFYTDKLIF

V gene: TRDV1
CDR3 protein: CALGELTLSDRFDKLIF

V gene: TRAV29/DV5
CDR3 protein: CAASVTYWGITDTDKPIF

V gene: TRDV1
CDR3 protein: CALGESHLGILEYTDKLIF

V gene: TRDV1
CDR3 protein: CALGDNPRLGDRNTDKLIF

V gene: TRDV1
CDR3 protein: CALGEAMALGGGTTDKLIF

V gene: TRDV1
CDR3 protein: CALGELIWSRGIRRYTDKLIF

V gene: TRDV1
CDR3 protein: CALGERHPKGWRGYTDKLIF

V gene: TRDV1
CDR3 protein: CALGDWPSYYWGPTDKLIF

V gene: TRDV1
CDR3 protein: CALGDCAGGYERGLPTRTDKLIF

V gene: TRDV1
CDR3 protein: CALGELEGPKGDTLYTDKLIF

V gene: TRDV1
CDR3 protein: CALGGSFLISWESRLIF

V gene: TRDV1
CDR3 protein: CALGELLLLYTDKLIF

V gene: TRDV1
CDR3 protein: CALGEPYGGLYRDKLIF